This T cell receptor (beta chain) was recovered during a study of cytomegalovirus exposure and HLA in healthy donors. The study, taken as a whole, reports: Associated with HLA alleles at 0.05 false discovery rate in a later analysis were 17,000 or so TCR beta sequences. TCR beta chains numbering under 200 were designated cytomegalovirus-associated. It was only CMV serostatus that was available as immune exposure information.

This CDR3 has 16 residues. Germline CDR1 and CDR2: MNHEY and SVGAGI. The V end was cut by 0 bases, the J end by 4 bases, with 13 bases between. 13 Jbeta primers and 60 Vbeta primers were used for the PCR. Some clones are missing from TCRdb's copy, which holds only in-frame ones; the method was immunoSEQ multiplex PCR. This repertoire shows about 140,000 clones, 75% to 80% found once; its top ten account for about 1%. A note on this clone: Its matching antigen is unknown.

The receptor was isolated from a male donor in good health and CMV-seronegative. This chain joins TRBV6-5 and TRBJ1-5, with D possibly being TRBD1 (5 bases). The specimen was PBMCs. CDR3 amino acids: CASSYSKATANQPQHF. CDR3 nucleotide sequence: TGTGCCAGCAGTTACTCGAAAGCGACAGCAAATCAGCCCCAGCATTTT.